This record covers a single T cell receptor beta chain. Its antigen is currently unknown. Trimming cost V 4 bases and J 5 bases, with 9 bases left between them. Germline V gene data show CDR1 as SGHRS and CDR2 as YFSETQ. CDR3 length equals 12 residues. The data were obtained in a study of STAT5B mutations in CD4+ large granular lymphocyte leukemia. Study-wide findings and caveats: The CD4+ versus CD8+ T-LGLL clonality difference may reflect limited sample size. 8/27 top patient clones versus 2/35 control clones were TRBV06-family.

Method: immunoSEQ multiplex PCR; TCRdb's copy keeps in-frame clones and lacks some. Counted here are more than 35,000 clones, 85% occurring once; the ten biggest clones make up roughly 1.3%. The chain combines TRBV5-1 with TRBJ2-5; tentatively, D is TRBD1 (5 bases). This TCR came from a human donor in good health. The sequenced sample was CD4+ T cells from blood buffy coats. The CDR3 region has the DNA TGCGCCAGCAGCGCCAGGGTGGAGACCCAGTACTTC. Its protein product is CASSARVETQYF.